This T cell receptor (beta chain) was observed in a study of shared clonotypes between healthy human individuals. Study-wide context: Per-donor plates numbered three CD4 naive, three CD4 memory, two CD8 naive and one CD8 memory.

From germline, CDR1 is SGHRS and CDR2 YFSETQ. The CDR3 has 17 amino acids. With V trimmed by 4 bases and J by 4 bases, 15 bases remained unmatched. Sequencing was performed with immunoSEQ multiplex PCR; in TCRdb, only in-frame clones are kept and a portion is missing. The data show just over 2,000,000 clones, roughly 94% seen once. Of note for this clone: What it binds is not known.

Study-wide results and caveats: Naive CD4 clonotype sharing across several donors was 4% to 5%.

This chain uses TRBV5-1 with TRBJ2-7, with 9 bases matching TRBD2. This clonotype originated in a man aged 18 to 30 in good health. Sequenced sample: naive CD4+ T cells sorted from blood. Subset reported: CD45RA+ positively selected. The CDR3 protein is CASSTFSSGAVLYEQYF. For the CDR3, the DNA is TGCGCCAGCAGCACGTTCTCTAGCGGGGCCGTGCTTTACGAGCAGTACTTC.